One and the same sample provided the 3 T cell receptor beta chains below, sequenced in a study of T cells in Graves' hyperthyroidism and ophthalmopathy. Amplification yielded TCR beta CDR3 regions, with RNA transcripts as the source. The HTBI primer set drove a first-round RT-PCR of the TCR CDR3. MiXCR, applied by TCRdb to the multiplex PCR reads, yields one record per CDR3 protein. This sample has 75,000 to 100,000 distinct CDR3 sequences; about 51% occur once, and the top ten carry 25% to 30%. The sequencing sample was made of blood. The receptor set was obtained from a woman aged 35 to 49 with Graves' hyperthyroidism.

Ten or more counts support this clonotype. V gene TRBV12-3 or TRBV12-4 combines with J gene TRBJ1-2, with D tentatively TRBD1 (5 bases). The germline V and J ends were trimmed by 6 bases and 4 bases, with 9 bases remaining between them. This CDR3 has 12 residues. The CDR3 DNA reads TGTGCCAGCAGGAAGGGGAGCTATGGCTACACCTTC. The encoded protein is CASRKGSYGYTF.

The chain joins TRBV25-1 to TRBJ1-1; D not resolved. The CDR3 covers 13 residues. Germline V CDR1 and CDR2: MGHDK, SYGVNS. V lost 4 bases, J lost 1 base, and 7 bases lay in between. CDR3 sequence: CASSATTNTEAFF. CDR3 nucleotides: TGTGCCAGCAGTGCTACGACGAACACTGAAGCTTTCTTT.

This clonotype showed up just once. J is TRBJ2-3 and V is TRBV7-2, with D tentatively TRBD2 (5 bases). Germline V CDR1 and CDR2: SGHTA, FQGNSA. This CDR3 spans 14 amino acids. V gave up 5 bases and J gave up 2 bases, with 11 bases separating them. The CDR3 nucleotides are TGTGCCAGCAGCCTCGTGGAGGCCACAGATACGCAGTATTTT. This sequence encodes CASSLVEATDTQYF.